This T cell receptor beta chain was obtained from a study of cytomegalovirus exposure and HLA in healthy donors. Study-wide context: Unique TCRs from HLA-typed donors, around 79 million of them, were held in an early data release. Study findings and constraints: V- and J-gene trimming in TCR beta was tied to a missense DCLRE1C variant by an analysis performed later.

The study ran its PCR with 60 Vbeta and 13 Jbeta primers. Only in-frame clones appear in the TCRdb table, and some are missing; sequencing was by immunoSEQ multiplex PCR. This sample has 68,000 or so clones, with around four fifths found just once. Details on this clone: What it binds is not known.

V lost 1 base and J lost 0, with 13 bases in between. The CDR3 covers 16 residues. From germline, CDR1 is MGHRA and CDR2 YSYEKL. The chain combines TRBV4-1 with TRBJ2-7; the D is unclear. Material for sequencing was PBMCs. The clonotype originates from a woman aged 25 to 45 in good health and CMV-seronegative. CDR3 DNA: TGCGCCAGCAGCCAAGTTAACTTAGTAGCCTCCTACGAGCAGTACTTC. Protein: CASSQVNLVASYEQYF.